This entry lists 14 T cell receptor beta chains sequenced from one sample in a study of OX40 agonist ivuxolimab in advanced cancers. This table comes from immunoSEQ multiplex PCR, and its TCRdb copy is limited to in-frame clones, with some not included. Altogether roughly 32,000 clones are present, over 75% being singletons, with the ten largest covering around 54%. Sequenced material: CD4+ or CD8+ T cells sorted from blood, taken in a trial of the OX40 agonist ivuxolimab. These receptors were obtained from an adult with an advanced solid tumor such as melanoma, head and neck, liver or kidney cancer.

The chain recombines TRBV19 with TRBJ2-7, with D uncertain. CDR3 size: 14 residues. V was pared by 4 bases and J by 1 base, with 11 bases between. Germline loops: CDR1 LNHDA, CDR2 SQIVND (reference sequence). The CDR3 DNA is TGTGCCAGTAGTACCCCCGAGGAGTCCTACGAGCAGTACTTC. Amino acids: CASSTPEESYEQYF. Filled out from reference TRBV19 and TRBJ2-7, the complete variable domain reads DGGITQSPKYLFRKEGQNVTLSCEQNLNHDAMYWYRQDPGQGLRLIYYSQIVNDFQKGDIAEGYSVSREKKESFPLTVTSAQKNPTAFYLCASSTPEESYEQYFGPGTRLTVT.

CDR3 residues: CASSPRAGSTDTQYF. In DNA, the CDR3 is TGTGCCAGCAGCCCAAGGGCGGGGAGCACAGATACGCAGTATTTT. This chain links TRBV7-8 with TRBJ2-3, with D maybe TRBD2 (6 bases). The CDR3 has 15 amino acids. Trimming stripped 5 bases from V and 0 bases from J, with 12 bases between. From germline, CDR1 is SGHVS and CDR2 FQNEAQ.

The gene calls are TRBV6-6 and TRBJ2-7; D ambiguous. This CDR3 is built from 12 residues. The V gene lost 0 bases and the J gene lost 7 bases, with 7 bases spanning the gap. Germline V gene data show CDR1 as MNHNY and CDR2 as SVGAGI (reference sequence). CDR3 sequence reads: CASSYSKAEQYF. CDR3 bases: TGTGCCAGCAGTTACTCGAAGGCTGAGCAGTACTTC.

This clone was seen only once. The chain recombines TRBV6-5 with TRBJ1-2; D unclear. This CDR3 is 11 amino acids long. Trimming took off 5 bases at V and 8 bases at J, with 9 bases between the two ends. Germline CDR1 reads MNHEY; CDR2 reads SVGAGI. The CDR3 is CASSEPGGYTF. The CDR3 DNA follows: TGTGCCAGCAGTGAACCCGGGGGCTACACCTTC.

The genes are TRBV4-3 and TRBJ2-3, with 7 bases matching TRBD1. With V trimmed by 1 base and J by 4 bases, 5 bases remained unmatched. CDR1 is LGHNA, CDR2 YSLEER, per germline. The CDR3 is 15 residues long. CDR3 region: CASSQAQGLADTQYF. DNA of the CDR3: TGCGCCAGCAGCCAAGCACAGGGGTTGGCAGATACGCAGTATTTT.

This rearrangement joins TRBV10-1 to TRBJ2-2, with D unclear. The CDR3 is 13 amino acids. Trimming shortened V by 3 bases and J by 1 base, and 3 bases separated the two germline ends. Germline V lookup: CDR1 WNHNN, CDR2 SYGVQD (reference sequence). The CDR3: CASSDQNTGELFF. In DNA form, the CDR3 reads TGCGCCAGCAGTGACCAGAACACCGGGGAGCTGTTTTTT.

This clone was detected once. This chain uses TRBV21-1 with TRBJ2-3; no DNA check was done on the table's D call, TRBD2. TRBV21-1 is reported as a pseudogene. This CDR3 is built from 15 residues. The CDR3, as DNA: TGTGCCAGTGTTGCTGGTCGGGTGGGTGTGGATACGCAGTATTTT. Protein: CASVAGRVGVDTQYF.

V gene TRBV27 combines with J gene TRBJ2-7; the match to TRBD1 covers 12 bases. The CDR3 has 15 amino acids. J gave up 4 bases and V 7 bases, and 8 bases lay outside the gene matches. Germline values: CDR1 MNHEY, CDR2 SMNVEV (reference sequence). DNA for the CDR3: TGTGCCAGCAAGAGCGGGACAGGGGGCGATTACGAGCAGTACTTC. It translates to CASKSGTGGDYEQYF.

The rearrangement links TRBV27 to TRBJ1-4; no reliable D call. Germline CDR1 MNHEY, CDR2 SMNVEV (reference sequence). This CDR3 contains 14 residues. V lost 2 bases and J 7 bases, leaving 11 bases between the germline ends. CDR3 nucleotide sequence: TGTGCCAGCAGTTTAGTGGGAGGGAGTGAAAAACTGTTTTTT. This encodes CASSLVGGSEKLFF.

Notes on this clone: Different DNA sequences within this sample yield the same CDR3. The V gene is TRBV28, the J gene TRBJ2-3, with D unresolved. The V end lost 6 bases, the J end lost 2 bases, and 18 bases lay between the germline ends. Germline V gene sequence: CDR1 MDHEN, CDR2 SYDVKM. CDR3 size: 16 residues. The CDR3 sequence is CASSPPGGAYTDTQYF. Written as DNA, the CDR3 is TGTGCCAGCAGCCCCCCCGGCGGAGCCTACACAGATACGCAGTATTTT.

This clone was counted only a few times. The gene calls are TRBV7-8 and TRBJ1-2, with 10 bases identical to TRBD1. Trimming at V came to 5 bases and at J to 4 bases, leaving 1 base not matched to a gene. CDR1 SGHVS and CDR2 FQNEAQ come from the germline V gene. This CDR3 has 13 residues. DNA of the CDR3: TGTGCCAGCAGCGGGGACAGGGGCTATGGCTACACCTTC. It encodes CASSGDRGYGYTF.

V usage is TRBV5-4 and J usage is TRBJ2-7, with TRBD2 matching over 8 bases. The CDR3 spans 16 residues. CDR1 SGHNT and CDR2 YYREEE come from the germline V gene (reference sequence). Trimming took 4 bases from V and 7 from J; bases not matched to a gene: 16. The CDR3 loop is CASSQDGAGVSGEQYF. The CDR3 DNA is TGTGCCAGCAGCCAGGACGGAGCGGGGGTTTCTGGAGAGCAGTACTTC.

The chain carries TRBV11-1 and TRBJ1-6; D ambiguous. The CDR3 spans 14 residues. Germline V gives CDR1 SGHAT, CDR2 FQDESV (reference sequence). Trimming took off 5 bases at V and 5 bases at J, with 10 bases between the two ends. CDR3 in amino acids: CASSHAGNNSPLHF. In nucleotides, the CDR3 is TGTGCCAGCAGCCACGCGGGGAATAATTCACCCCTCCACTTT.

In nucleotides, the CDR3 is TGTGCCAGCGATGGTCCCAGGGATAGCAATCAGCCCCAGCATTTT. Encoded protein: CASDGPRDSNQPQHF. The chain combines TRBV2 with TRBJ1-5; D perhaps matches TRBD1 (5 bases). Germline V gene sequence: CDR1 SNHLY, CDR2 FYNNEI. The CDR3 totals 15 residues. Between the trimmed V and J ends, which lost 8 bases and 0 bases, there was a span of 14 bases.